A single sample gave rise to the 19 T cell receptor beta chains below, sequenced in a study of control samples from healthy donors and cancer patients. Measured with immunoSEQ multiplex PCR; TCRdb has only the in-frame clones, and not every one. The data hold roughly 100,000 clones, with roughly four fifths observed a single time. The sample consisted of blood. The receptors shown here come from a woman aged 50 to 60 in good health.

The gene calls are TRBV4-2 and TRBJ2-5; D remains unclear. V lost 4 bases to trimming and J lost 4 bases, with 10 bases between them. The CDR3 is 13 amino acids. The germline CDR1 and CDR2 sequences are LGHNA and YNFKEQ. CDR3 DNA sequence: TGTGCCAGCAGCCGCGGAAAGGGAGAGACCCAGTACTTC. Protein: CASSRGKGETQYF.

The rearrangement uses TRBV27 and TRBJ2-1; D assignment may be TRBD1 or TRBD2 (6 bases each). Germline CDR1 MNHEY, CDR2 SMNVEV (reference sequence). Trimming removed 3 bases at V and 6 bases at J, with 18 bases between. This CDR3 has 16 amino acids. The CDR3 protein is CASSFLGGLAGNEQFF. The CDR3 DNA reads TGTGCCAGCAGTTTCCTCGGGGGCTTGGCGGGCAATGAGCAGTTCTTC.

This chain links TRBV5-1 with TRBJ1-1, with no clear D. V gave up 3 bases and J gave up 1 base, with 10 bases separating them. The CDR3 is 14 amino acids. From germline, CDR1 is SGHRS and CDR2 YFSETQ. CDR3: CASSYRLQNTEAFF. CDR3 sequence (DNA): TGCGCCAGCAGCTACCGTCTGCAGAACACTGAAGCTTTCTTT.

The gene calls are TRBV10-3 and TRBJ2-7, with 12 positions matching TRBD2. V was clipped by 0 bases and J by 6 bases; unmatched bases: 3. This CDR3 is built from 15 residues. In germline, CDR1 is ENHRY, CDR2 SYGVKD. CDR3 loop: CAISESRLAGAEQYF. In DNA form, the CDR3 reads TGTGCCATCAGTGAGTCCCGACTAGCGGGAGCCGAGCAGTACTTC.

In DNA, the CDR3 is TGTGCCAGCAGCCCAGGGGCTAGCGGGGGAAACATTCAGTACTTC. Translated, it gives CASSPGASGGNIQYF. This sequence joins TRBV7-2 and TRBJ2-4, with 10 bases fitting TRBD2. Germline V lookup: CDR1 SGHTA, CDR2 FQGNSA. The ends lost 5 bases at V and 6 bases at J; junction bases unmatched: 7. This CDR3 is built from 15 residues.

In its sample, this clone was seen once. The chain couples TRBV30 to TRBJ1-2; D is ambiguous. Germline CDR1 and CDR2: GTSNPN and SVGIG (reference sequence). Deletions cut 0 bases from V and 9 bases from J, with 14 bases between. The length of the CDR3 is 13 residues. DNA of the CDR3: TGTGCCTGGAGTGTACCGGGTTTGATGAGCTACACCTTC. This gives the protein CAWSVPGLMSYTF. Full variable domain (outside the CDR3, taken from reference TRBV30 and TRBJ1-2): SQTIHQWPATLVQPVGSPLSLECTVEGTSNPNLYWYRQAAGRGLQLLFYSVGIGQISSEVPQNLSASRPQDRQFILSSKKLLLSDSGFYLCAWSVPGLMSYTFGSGTRLTVV.

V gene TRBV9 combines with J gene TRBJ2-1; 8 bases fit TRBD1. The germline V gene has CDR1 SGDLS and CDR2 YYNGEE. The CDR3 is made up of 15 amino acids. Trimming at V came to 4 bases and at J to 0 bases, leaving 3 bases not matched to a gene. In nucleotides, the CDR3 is TGTGCCAGCAGCATCGGGACAGGCTCCTACAATGAGCAGTTCTTC. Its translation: CASSIGTGSYNEQFF.

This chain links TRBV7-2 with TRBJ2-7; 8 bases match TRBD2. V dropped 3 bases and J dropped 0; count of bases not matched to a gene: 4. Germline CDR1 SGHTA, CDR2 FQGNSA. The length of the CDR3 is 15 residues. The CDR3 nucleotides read TGTGCCAGCAGCTTTTTTAGCGGGGACTCCTACGAGCAGTACTTC. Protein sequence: CASSFFSGDSYEQYF.

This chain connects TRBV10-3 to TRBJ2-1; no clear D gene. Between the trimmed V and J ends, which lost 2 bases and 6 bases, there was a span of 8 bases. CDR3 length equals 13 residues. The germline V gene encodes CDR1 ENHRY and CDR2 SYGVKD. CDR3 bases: TGTGCCATCAGTGAGGTTTACGGCAATGAGCAGTTCTTC. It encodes CAISEVYGNEQFF.

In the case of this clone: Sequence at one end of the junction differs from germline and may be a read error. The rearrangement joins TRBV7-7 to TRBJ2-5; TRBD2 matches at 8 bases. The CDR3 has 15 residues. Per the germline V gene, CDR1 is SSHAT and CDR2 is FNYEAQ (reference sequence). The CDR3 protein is CASSAETAGAETQYF. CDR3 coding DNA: TGTGCTAGCAGCGCAGAGACAGCGGGAGCAGAGACCCAGTACTTC. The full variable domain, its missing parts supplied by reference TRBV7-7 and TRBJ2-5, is GAGVSQSPRYKVTKRGQDVTLRCDPISSHATLYWYQQALGQGPEFLTYFNYEAQPDKSGLPSDRFSAERPEGSISTLTIQRTEQRDSAMYRCASSAETAGAETQYFGPGTRLLVL.

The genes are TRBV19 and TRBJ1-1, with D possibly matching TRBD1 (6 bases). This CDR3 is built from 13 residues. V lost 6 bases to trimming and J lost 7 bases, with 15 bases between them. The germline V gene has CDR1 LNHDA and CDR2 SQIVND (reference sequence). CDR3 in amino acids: CASSFRGGGEAFF. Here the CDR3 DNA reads TGTGCCAGTAGCTTTAGGGGGGGCGGTGAAGCTTTCTTT.

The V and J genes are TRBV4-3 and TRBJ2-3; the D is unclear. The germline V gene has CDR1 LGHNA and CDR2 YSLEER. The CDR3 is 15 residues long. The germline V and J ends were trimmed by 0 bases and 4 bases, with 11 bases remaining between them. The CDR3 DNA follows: TGCGCCAGCAGCCAAGATATCGAAGTCCCAGATACGCAGTATTTT. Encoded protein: CASSQDIEVPDTQYF.

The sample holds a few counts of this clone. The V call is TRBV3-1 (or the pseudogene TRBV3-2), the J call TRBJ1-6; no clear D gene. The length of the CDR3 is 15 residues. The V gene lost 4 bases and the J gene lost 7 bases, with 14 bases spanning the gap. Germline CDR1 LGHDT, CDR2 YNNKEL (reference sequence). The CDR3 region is CASSRVLGNNSPLHF. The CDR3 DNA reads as TGTGCCAGCAGCCGCGTCTTGGGGAACAATTCACCCCTCCACTTT.

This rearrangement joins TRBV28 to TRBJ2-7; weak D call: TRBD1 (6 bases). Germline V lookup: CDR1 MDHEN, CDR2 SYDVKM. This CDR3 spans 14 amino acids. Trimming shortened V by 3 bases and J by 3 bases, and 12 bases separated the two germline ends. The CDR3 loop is CASSFRQGSYEQYF. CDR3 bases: TGTGCCAGCAGTTTTCGCCAGGGGAGCTACGAGCAGTACTTC.

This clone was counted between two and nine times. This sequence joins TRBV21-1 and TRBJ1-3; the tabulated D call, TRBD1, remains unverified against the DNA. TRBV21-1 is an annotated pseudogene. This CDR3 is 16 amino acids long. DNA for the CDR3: TGTGCCAGCAGCAAAGTGGAGACAGGGAATGGAAACACCATATATTTT. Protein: CASSKVETGNGNTIYF.

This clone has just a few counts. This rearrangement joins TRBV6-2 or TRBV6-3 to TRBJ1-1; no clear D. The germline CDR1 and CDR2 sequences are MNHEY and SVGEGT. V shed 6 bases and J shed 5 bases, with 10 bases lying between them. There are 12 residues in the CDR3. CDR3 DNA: TGTGCCAGCAGCGAAGGACGGACTGAAGCTTTCTTT. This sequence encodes CASSEGRTEAFF.

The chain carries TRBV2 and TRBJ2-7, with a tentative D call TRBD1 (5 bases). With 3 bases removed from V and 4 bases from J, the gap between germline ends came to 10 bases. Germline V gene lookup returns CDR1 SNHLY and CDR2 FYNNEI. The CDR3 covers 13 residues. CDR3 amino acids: CASSDQGQYEQYF. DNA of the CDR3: TGTGCCAGCAGTGACCAGGGCCAATACGAGCAGTACTTC.

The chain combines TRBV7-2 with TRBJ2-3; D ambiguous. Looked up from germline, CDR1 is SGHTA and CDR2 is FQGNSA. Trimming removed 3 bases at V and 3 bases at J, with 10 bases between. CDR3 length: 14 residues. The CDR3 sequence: CASSLRLQTDTQYF. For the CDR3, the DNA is TGTGCCAGCAGCTTGCGGCTGCAGACAGATACGCAGTATTTT.

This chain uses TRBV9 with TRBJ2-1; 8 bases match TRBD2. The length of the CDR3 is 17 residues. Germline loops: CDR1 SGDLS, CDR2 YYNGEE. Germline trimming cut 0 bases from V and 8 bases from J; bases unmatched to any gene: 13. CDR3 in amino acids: CASSVGRGAGALDEQFF. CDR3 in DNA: TGTGCCAGCAGCGTAGGAAGGGGAGCGGGGGCCCTCGATGAGCAGTTCTTC.